These 28 T cell receptor beta chains were all obtained from the same sample, sequenced in a study of human T cells and chemical hapten exposure. Each CDR3 protein gets one entry after TCRdb re-called the 5' RACE reads with MiXCR. The sample has more than 140,000 distinct CDR3 sequences, around 4% seen once. The authors' total RNA extraction used unfractionated whole blood. These receptors came from a female donor in good health.

This clonotype occurred many times. The chain employs TRBV20-1 and TRBJ2-1; 8 positions match TRBD2. CDR3 length equals 19 residues. The J segment lost 5 bases and the V segment lost 0 bases, leaving 18 bases of the junction unmatched. The germline V gene encodes CDR1 DFQATT and CDR2 SNEGSKA (reference sequence). The CDR3 spells CSARDTGTSGPLPNNEQFF. For the CDR3, the DNA is TGCAGTGCTAGAGATACGGGGACTAGTGGGCCTCTCCCAAACAATGAGCAGTTCTTC.

In this sample, this clonotype turned up many times. J is TRBJ1-5 and V is TRBV6-1; D remains ambiguous. The CDR3 has 13 amino acids. V lost 0 bases and J 5 bases, leaving 5 bases between the germline ends. The germline V gene has CDR1 MNHNS and CDR2 SASEGT. The CDR3 here is CASSEAQYQPQHF. CDR3 in DNA: TGTGCCAGCAGTGAAGCCCAATATCAGCCCCAGCATTTT.

In this sample, this clonotype turned up many times. This chain connects TRBV4-3 to TRBJ1-2, with D unresolved. V dropped 1 base and J dropped 7 bases, with 7 bases sitting between them. In germline, CDR1 is LGHNA, CDR2 YSLEER. The CDR3 sequence is 12 residues long. The CDR3 loop reads CASSQASSGYTF. DNA of the CDR3: TGCGCCAGCAGCCAAGCTAGTAGTGGCTACACCTTC.

This clonotype was recorded at least ten times. The rearrangement joins TRBV4-2 to TRBJ1-5; D possibly corresponds to TRBD1 (6 bases). Germline assignment: CDR1 LGHNA and CDR2 YNFKEQ. CDR3 length: 15 amino acids. The germline V and J ends were trimmed by 0 bases and 10 bases, with 16 bases remaining between them. For the CDR3, the DNA is TGTGCCAGCAGCCAAGAAACAGGGTTTTTGGATCCCCAGCATTTT. Its translation: CASSQETGFLDPQHF.

This clonotype was recorded many times. The chain combines TRBV12-3 or TRBV12-4 with TRBJ1-6, with TRBD1 as a possible D gene (5 bases). The CDR3 length is 15 residues. Deletions cut 8 bases from V and 7 bases from J, with 18 bases between. Written as DNA, the CDR3 is TGTGCCAGCTCACAACCGGGACTGGACAATTCACCCCTCCACTTT. Translated: CASSQPGLDNSPLHF.

This clonotype came up a few times. The chain is built from TRBV12-3 or TRBV12-4 and TRBJ2-2; D uncertain. The CDR3 is made up of 16 amino acids. Trimming removed 1 base from V and 7 bases from J, with 16 bases in between. CDR3 in DNA: TGTGCCAGCAGTTTAGGAACCACCAAATGGAGCGGGGAGCTGTTTTTT. Its protein is CASSLGTTKWSGELFF.

This clonotype was observed a few times. The chain links TRBV15 to TRBJ2-7; 7 bases are shared with TRBD2. Germline assignment: CDR1 LNHNV and CDR2 YYDKDF (reference sequence). This CDR3 comprises 12 residues. The V and J ends lost 9 bases and 9 bases, in that order; junction bases with no gene match: 11. Here the CDR3 reads CATKRGGSPQYF. CDR3 DNA sequence: TGTGCCACAAAGCGGGGTGGCAGCCCGCAGTACTTC.

The V call is TRBV14, the J call TRBJ2-2; 8 nucleotides match TRBD1. The V segment lost 4 bases and the J segment 6 bases; nucleotides outside the gene matches: 7. This CDR3 has 15 residues. The V gene's germline CDR1 is SGHDN and CDR2 FVKESK. CDR3 residues: CASSLLDRAPGELFF. The DNA of the CDR3 is TGTGCCAGCAGCCTGCTGGACAGGGCCCCCGGGGAGCTGTTTTTT.

This clonotype was picked up one time. This may be a read error: a much more frequent sequence differs by one nucleotide. The chain joins TRBV7-9 to TRBJ2-1; 10 bases are a match to TRBD2. Germline CDR1 is SEHNR and CDR2 is FQNEAQ (reference sequence). V was pared by 5 bases and J by 4 bases, with 8 bases of the junction left unmatched. This CDR3 has 16 residues. In DNA, the CDR3 is TGTGCCAGCAGCCCTCTAGCGGGGGTTTCGTACAATGAGCAGTTCTTC. It specifies CASSPLAGVSYNEQFF.

This clonotype occurred a few times. Compared with germline, one end of the junction differs, possibly owing to a read error. The V and J genes are TRBV5-1 and TRBJ1-2, with D hard to call. This CDR3 has 15 residues. CDR1 is SGHRS, CDR2 YFSETQ, per germline. The CDR3 sequence is CASSLDPKPNDGYTF. The CDR3, as DNA: TGCGCCAGCAGCTTGGACCCGAAACCTAACGATGGCTACACCTTC. Full variable domain (remainder filled in from reference TRBV5-1 and TRBJ1-2): KAGVTQTPRYLIKTRGQQVTLSCSPISGHRSVSWYQQTPGQGLQFLFEYFSETQRNKGNFPGRFSGRQFSNSRSEMNVSTLELGDSALYLCASSLDPKPNDGYTFGSGTRLTVV.

At least ten counts were recorded for this clonotype. This rearrangement joins TRBV20-1 to TRBJ2-3; TRBD2 agrees at 7 bases. The CDR3 covers 15 residues. V trimming: 6 bases; J trimming: 1 base; junction bases outside the gene matches: 10. Per the germline V gene, CDR1 is DFQATT and CDR2 is SNEGSKA (reference sequence). Here the CDR3 reads CSALIVTSGTDTQYF. CDR3 nucleotide sequence: TGCAGTGCCCTCATTGTAACTAGCGGCACAGATACGCAGTATTTT.

This clonotype was observed at least ten times. The rearrangement uses TRBV29-1 and TRBJ2-3; 8 nucleotides agree with TRBD2. Trimming at V came to 4 bases and at J to 4 bases, leaving 16 bases not matched to a gene. Looked up from germline, CDR1 is SQVTM and CDR2 is ANQGSEA. CDR3 length equals 17 residues. The chain's CDR3 is CSVGGKKAGGPADTQYF. Written as DNA, the CDR3 is TGCAGCGTTGGGGGGAAAAAGGCGGGGGGCCCCGCAGATACGCAGTATTTT.

The CDR3 DNA sequence: TGCAGCGTTGATACGGGGAACGGCTACACCTTC. It translates to CSVDTGNGYTF. This chain joins TRBV29-1 and TRBJ1-2; the D is unclear. The germline V gene encodes CDR1 SQVTM and CDR2 ANQGSEA. The CDR3 consists of 11 residues. The V gene lost 3 bases and the J gene lost 8 bases, with 10 bases spanning the gap.

In this sample, this clonotype turned up many times. V is TRBV15 and J is TRBJ1-1; D is ambiguous. Germline values: CDR1 LNHNV, CDR2 YYDKDF (reference sequence). V was shortened by 3 bases and J by 1 base, with 15 bases between the two germline ends. CDR3 length: 16 residues. The CDR3 nucleotides read TGTGCCACCAGCAGGGGTGGGCCCAGCAGGAACACTGAAGCTTTCTTT. Its protein is CATSRGGPSRNTEAFF.

The table lists this clonotype with a few counts. V usage is TRBV5-4 and J usage is TRBJ2-7, with D perhaps matching TRBD1 (6 bases). Germline CDR1 and CDR2: SGHNT and YYREEE (reference sequence). The CDR3 loop spans 14 amino acids. Deletions cut 2 bases from V and 5 bases from J, with 14 bases between. CDR3 DNA: TGTGCCAGCAGCTTCTCTTTGGGGGCGGACGAGCAGTACTTC. It is translated as CASSFSLGADEQYF.

There are many counts of this clonotype. This chain links TRBV2 with TRBJ1-3, with D possibly being TRBD1 (6 bases). V gave up 6 bases and J gave up 2 bases, with 11 bases separating them. There are 14 residues in the CDR3. Germline V gene lookup returns CDR1 SNHLY and CDR2 FYNNEI. The CDR3 nucleotides read TGTGCCAGCAGGGCGGGGGCAACTGGAAACACCATATATTTT. Translated, it gives CASRAGATGNTIYF.

This clonotype was found many times. The genes are TRBV5-6 and TRBJ1-1, with D uncertain. CDR3 length: 16 residues. Germline loops: CDR1 SGHDT, CDR2 YYEEEE. V gave up 4 bases and J gave up 1 base, with 17 bases separating them. The CDR3 nucleotides read TGTGCCAGCAGCCGGACCTTTCTGGCCGAGAACACTGAAGCTTTCTTT. It translates to CASSRTFLAENTEAFF.

This clonotype was recorded at least ten times. V and J are TRBV6-5 and TRBJ1-2; TRBD1 agrees at 7 bases. The J segment lost 7 bases and the V segment lost 3 bases, leaving 11 bases of the junction unmatched. This CDR3 region has 15 residues. Germline CDR1 reads MNHEY; CDR2 reads SVGAGI. In nucleotides, the CDR3 is TGTGCCAGCAGTTATCTAGCGGCAGGGGGTTCTGGCTACACCTTC. Its translation is CASSYLAAGGSGYTF.

This clonotype was recorded many times. The rearrangement links TRBV20-1 to TRBJ2-7; D may match TRBD1 or TRBD2 (10 bases each). V lost 6 bases and J 3 bases, leaving 30 bases between the germline ends. This CDR3 contains 18 residues. Germline V gene sequence: CDR1 DFQATT, CDR2 SNEGSKA (reference sequence). This CDR3 is CSASAGTGVSGGLYEQYF. The CDR3 DNA reads as TGCAGTGCCAGTGCCGGGACAGGGGTTAGCGGGGGGCTCTACGAGCAGTACTTC.

As to this clonotype: Given a much more abundant clone one base away, this may be a read error. The chain couples TRBV25-1 to TRBJ2-6; 9 positions agree with TRBD1. CDR3 length: 16 amino acids. Germline assignment: CDR1 MGHDK and CDR2 SYGVNS. The V gene end was trimmed by 6 bases and the J gene end by 3 bases; junction bases not matched to a gene: 6. The CDR3 loop is CASSHRGLIGANVLTF. CDR3 bases: TGTGCCAGCAGCCACAGGGGGCTCATTGGGGCCAACGTCCTGACTTTC.

The table lists this clonotype with many counts. The V gene is TRBV13, the J gene TRBJ2-1, with D perhaps matching TRBD1 or TRBD2 (6 bases each). The V end lost 5 bases, the J end lost 4 bases, and 18 bases lay between the germline ends. In germline, CDR1 is PRHDT, CDR2 FYEKMQ (reference sequence). The CDR3 extends over 16 amino acids. CDR3 bases: TGTGCCAGCAGCCCTCAGCCGGGGGCCCTTTACAATGAGCAGTTCTTC. The encoded protein is CASSPQPGALYNEQFF.

This clonotype has a count of ten or more. The chain links TRBV20-1 to TRBJ2-7; D unclear. The V gene lost 3 bases and the J gene lost 3 bases, with 12 bases spanning the gap. The CDR3 consists of 13 residues. Germline lookup yields CDR1 DFQATT and CDR2 SNEGSKA (reference sequence). The CDR3 loop is CSASPPGGYEQYF. The CDR3 DNA reads as TGCAGTGCTAGCCCCCCCGGCGGCTACGAGCAGTACTTC.

This clonotype was found many times. The chain recombines TRBV7-6 with TRBJ2-5, with a weak D call TRBD1 (6 bases). V was shortened by 5 bases and J by 2 bases, with 15 bases between the two germline ends. The germline V gene encodes CDR1 SGHVS and CDR2 FNYEAQ. The CDR3 length is 15 residues. The chain's CDR3 is CASSPHLDSQETQYF. The CDR3 bases are TGTGCCAGCAGCCCTCATTTGGACAGTCAAGAGACCCAGTACTTC.

This clonotype showed up many times. V gene TRBV7-2 combines with J gene TRBJ2-5, with 9 bases matching TRBD2. This CDR3 region has 15 residues. The ends lost 4 bases at V and 0 bases at J; junction bases unmatched: 3. The germline V gene encodes CDR1 SGHTA and CDR2 FQGNSA. The CDR3 region is CASSYQRGDQETQYF. CDR3 nucleotide sequence: TGTGCCAGCAGCTACCAGCGGGGGGACCAAGAGACCCAGTACTTC. The full variable domain, its missing parts supplied by reference TRBV7-2 and TRBJ2-5, is GAGVSQSPSNKVTEKGKDVELRCDPISGHTALYWYRQSLGQGLEFLIYFQGNSAPDKSGLPSDRFSAERTGGSVSTLTIQRTQQEDSAVYLCASSYQRGDQETQYFGPGTRLLVL.

This clonotype came up many times. The chain links TRBV6-2 or TRBV6-3 to TRBJ1-2; the match to TRBD1 covers 7 bases. Germline V gene sequence: CDR1 MNHEY, CDR2 SVGEGT. V lost 0 bases and J lost 4; bases outside the gene matches: 11. CDR3 size: 17 residues. The chain's CDR3 is CASSYSWFREGAYGYTF. The CDR3 bases are TGTGCCAGCAGTTACTCGTGGTTCAGGGAGGGGGCCTATGGCTACACCTTC.

There are a few counts of this clonotype. CDR3 amino acids: CATSFDRTYEQYF. The CDR3 region has the DNA TGTGCCACCAGTTTCGACAGGACCTACGAGCAGTACTTC. This chain links TRBV15 with TRBJ2-7; tentatively, D is TRBD1 (6 bases). V lost 6 bases, J lost 2 bases, and 11 bases lay in between. The CDR3 runs to 13 residues. CDR1 LNHNV and CDR2 YYDKDF come from the germline V gene (reference sequence).

Of note for this clonotype: It may be a read error: a sequence one base away is much more abundant. The rearrangement links TRBV5-1 to TRBJ2-1; no reliable D call. With 4 bases removed from V and 5 bases from J, the gap between germline ends came to 10 bases. Germline loops: CDR1 SGHRS, CDR2 YFSETQ. The CDR3 is made up of 13 amino acids. The CDR3 region is CASSPGVDNEQFF. The CDR3 DNA reads as TGCGCCAGCAGCCCCGGCGTCGACAATGAGCAGTTCTTC.

This clonotype was counted many times. This chain links TRBV12-3 or TRBV12-4 with TRBJ2-3; D is ambiguous. Trimming pared 11 bases from V and 4 bases from J, leaving 10 bases between. The CDR3 is 11 residues long. The CDR3 sequence is CASAPADTQYF. The CDR3 nucleotides read TGTGCCTCCGCTCCCGCAGATACGCAGTATTTT.